This entry lists 28 T cell receptor beta chains sequenced from one sample in a study of a mutant IDH1 vaccine in newly diagnosed glioma. Time point here: baseline, week 1 (first vaccination visit). Treatment reported: pre-vaccination baseline after standard-of-care therapy. The assay was immunoSEQ multiplex PCR, and TCRdb's table has in-frame clones only and misses some. Of about 66,000 clones listed, roughly 85% were seen once; the top ten hold under 3.5%. Material: PBMCs, obtained from a glioma patient treated with radiotherapy, temozolomide or both. These receptors all stem from a young man with glioma.

The V call is TRBV4-2, the J call TRBJ1-2, with 8 bases that match TRBD1. V trimming: 1 base; J trimming: 0 bases; junction bases outside the gene matches: 7. Germline V lookup: CDR1 LGHNA, CDR2 YNFKEQ. There are 17 residues in the CDR3. Here the CDR3 reads CASSQAGTGLSNYGYTF. The CDR3 DNA reads as TGTGCCAGCAGCCAAGCCGGGACAGGCCTTTCTAACTATGGCTACACCTTC.

This clone was detected a few times. V usage is TRBV4-2 and J usage is TRBJ1-1; D remains ambiguous. The V end lost 0 bases, the J end lost 6 bases, and 5 bases lay between the germline ends. The CDR3 extends over 12 amino acids. Germline V gene data show CDR1 as LGHNA and CDR2 as YNFKEQ. The CDR3 here is CASSQEEAEAFF. As DNA, the CDR3 is TGTGCCAGCAGCCAAGAGGAAGCTGAAGCTTTCTTT.

This clone was found a few times. CDR3 sequence (DNA): TGCAGCGTTGAGGTTGTAGGTGGGAACACTGAAGCTTTCTTT. It yields the protein CSVEVVGGNTEAFF. The J gene is TRBJ1-1, the V gene TRBV29-1; D gene uncertain. CDR3 length: 14 residues. Per germline, CDR1 SQVTM and CDR2 ANQGSEA. The V and J ends lost 3 bases and 1 base respectively, with 12 bases between them. Full variable domain (remainder filled in from reference TRBV29-1 and TRBJ1-1): SAVISQKPSRDICQRGTSLTIQCQVDSQVTMMFWYRQQPGQSLTLIATANQGSEATYESGFVIDKFPISRPNLTFSTLTVSNMSPEDSSIYLCSVEVVGGNTEAFFGQGTRLTVV.

The V call is TRBV7-9, the J call TRBJ2-7, with D possibly called TRBD1 or TRBD2 (6 bases each). CDR1 and CDR2 from the germline V gene are SEHNR and FQNEAQ (reference sequence). The CDR3 has 13 residues. Trimming removed 2 bases from V and 5 bases from J, with 10 bases in between. CDR3 region: CASSLSGEDEQYF. CDR3 sequence (DNA): TGTGCCAGCAGCTTATCAGGGGAGGACGAGCAGTACTTC. Full variable domain (missing parts from reference TRBV7-9 and TRBJ2-7): DTGVSQNPRHKITKRGQNVTFRCDPISEHNRLYWYRQTLGQGPEFLTYFQNEAQLEKSRLLSDRFSAERPKGSFSTLEIQRTEQGDSAMYLCASSLSGEDEQYFGPGTRLTVT.

This chain connects TRBV5-1 to TRBJ2-7; TRBD1 or TRBD2 may be the D gene (5 bases each). The CDR3 length is 12 residues. Germline V lookup: CDR1 SGHRS, CDR2 YFSETQ. Trimming stripped 4 bases from V and 5 bases from J, with 10 bases between. CDR3 amino acids: CASSQTADEQYF. CDR3 bases: TGCGCCAGCAGCCAGACAGCGGACGAGCAGTACTTC.

The chain uses TRBV6-5 and TRBJ1-1; 7 bases line up with TRBD1. The CDR3 is 14 amino acids. V trimming: 6 bases; J trimming: 3 bases; junction bases outside the gene matches: 7. CDR1 is MNHEY and CDR2 is SVGAGI in the germline V gene. CDR3 in DNA: TGTGCCAGCAGGAACCCGGGACAGTACACTGAAGCTTTCTTT. Translation: CASRNPGQYTEAFF.

This CDR3 is CASTPGLPSDYGYTF. The CDR3 nucleotides read TGTGCCAGCACCCCGGGCTTACCGTCGGACTATGGCTACACCTTC. The V call is TRBV27, the J call TRBJ1-2; D gene uncertain. The V end lost 7 bases, the J end lost 3 bases, and 18 bases lay between the germline ends. This CDR3 is built from 15 residues. CDR1 and CDR2 (germline): MNHEY, SMNVEV (reference sequence).

The chain employs TRBV6-6 and TRBJ2-7, with 8 bases that match TRBD1. V shed 6 bases and J 3 bases; nucleotides not matched to a gene: 13. This CDR3 is built from 16 residues. The V gene's germline CDR1 is MNHNY and CDR2 SVGAGI (reference sequence). Written as DNA, the CDR3 is TGTGCCAGCAGACCTATGACCGGGACAGGAGACTACGAGCAGTACTTC. Its protein is CASRPMTGTGDYEQYF.

The V gene is TRBV5-4, the J gene TRBJ1-4; 9 bases fit TRBD1. V was clipped by 4 bases and J by 6 bases; unmatched bases: 7. There are 15 residues in the CDR3. The germline CDR1 and CDR2 sequences are SGHNT and YYREEE (reference sequence). The CDR3 sequence: CASSQADRGDEKLFF. The CDR3 nucleotides are TGTGCCAGCAGCCAGGCGGACAGGGGAGATGAAAAACTGTTTTTT.

This chain joins TRBV25-1 and TRBJ1-2, with TRBD1 matching 7 bases. The CDR3 contains 17 residues. The germline V gene encodes CDR1 MGHDK and CDR2 SYGVNS. With 4 bases clipped from V and 4 bases from J, the junction kept 15 bases outside the gene matches. Here the CDR3 DNA reads TGTGCCAGCAGTGGGCCCGACCCACAGGGGATGGCCTATGGCTACACCTTC. Protein sequence: CASSGPDPQGMAYGYTF.

V gene TRBV29-1 combines with J gene TRBJ2-7, with 9 bases lining up with TRBD1. The germline gives CDR1 SQVTM, CDR2 ANQGSEA. The CDR3 spans 15 residues. V lost 5 bases, J lost 0 bases, and 8 bases stayed unmatched. The CDR3 sequence: CSVYGQGPISYEQYF. The CDR3 DNA is TGCAGCGTTTACGGACAGGGGCCAATCTCCTACGAGCAGTACTTC.

V usage is TRBV30 and J usage is TRBJ2-5, with TRBD1 identical over 7 bases. Germline assignment: CDR1 GTSNPN and CDR2 SVGIG (reference sequence). The V and J ends lost 2 bases and 4 bases, in that order; junction bases with no gene match: 10. The CDR3 contains 15 residues. CDR3 residues: CAWSLTGRALETQYF. The DNA for the CDR3 is TGTGCCTGGAGTCTGACAGGGCGGGCGCTAGAGACCCAGTACTTC. Filled out from reference TRBV30 and TRBJ2-5, the complete variable domain reads SQTIHQWPATLVQPVGSPLSLECTVEGTSNPNLYWYRQAAGRGLQLLFYSVGIGQISSEVPQNLSASRPQDRQFILSSKKLLLSDSGFYLCAWSLTGRALETQYFGPGTRLLVL.

V and J are TRBV4-2 and TRBJ2-7, with TRBD2 identical over 11 bases. Germline lookup yields CDR1 LGHNA and CDR2 YNFKEQ. The ends lost 5 bases at V and 4 bases at J; junction bases unmatched: 4. This CDR3 is 14 amino acids long. CDR3 sequence: CASSSLAGAYEQYF. CDR3 bases: TGTGCCAGCAGCTCACTAGCGGGGGCTTACGAGCAGTACTTC.

The chain combines TRBV30 with TRBJ2-7; D is perhaps TRBD1 or TRBD2 (6 bases each). Trimming cost V 0 bases and J 1 base, with 7 bases left between them. This CDR3 has 13 amino acids. The germline CDR1 and CDR2 sequences are GTSNPN and SVGIG (reference sequence). CDR3 bases: TGTGCCTGGAGTGTAGGGGGGTCCTACGAGCAGTACTTC. It translates to CAWSVGGSYEQYF.

This chain connects TRBV7-8 to TRBJ1-5, with D hard to call. The CDR3 length is 12 residues. Trimming removed 5 bases at V and 9 bases at J, with 11 bases between. Germline assignment: CDR1 SGHVS and CDR2 FQNEAQ. CDR3 protein: CASSTPPGPQHF. In DNA, the CDR3 is TGTGCCAGCAGCACCCCGCCCGGGCCCCAGCATTTT.

The chain employs TRBV5-1 and TRBJ2-7; D may be TRBD1 (6 bases). The germline V gene has CDR1 SGHRS and CDR2 YFSETQ. The V end was cut by 0 bases, the J end by 7 bases, with 14 bases between. The CDR3 covers 14 residues. The chain's CDR3 is CASSLVAGAREQYF. The CDR3 bases are TGCGCCAGCAGCTTGGTGGCAGGGGCTAGAGAGCAGTACTTC.

The CDR3 coding sequence is TGCGCCAGCAGCCAAGGGGCTAGCGGGGCCGGGGAGCTGTTTTTT. This sequence encodes CASSQGASGAGELFF. The V and J genes are TRBV4-1 and TRBJ2-2; 9 bases align to TRBD2. Germline-derived CDR1 and CDR2 are MGHRA and YSYEKL. Trimming took 1 base from V and 6 from J; bases not matched to a gene: 3. This CDR3 region has 15 residues.

The chain couples TRBV7-9 to TRBJ1-4; D ambiguous. There are 14 residues in the CDR3. With 8 bases removed from V and 0 bases from J, the gap between germline ends came to 10 bases. Germline values: CDR1 SEHNR, CDR2 FQNEAQ (reference sequence). CDR3 loop: CASGPFATNEKLFF. The CDR3 nucleotides read TGTGCCAGCGGGCCGTTTGCAACTAATGAAAAACTGTTTTTT.

The chain joins TRBV4-1 to TRBJ1-3; maybe TRBD1 (6 bases). CDR3 size: 18 residues. The V end lost 0 bases, the J end lost 4 bases, and 19 bases lay between the germline ends. Germline V gene sequence: CDR1 MGHRA, CDR2 YSYEKL. The CDR3 bases are TGCGCCAGCAGCCAAGATGGTTTTCGGGGCCAGGGGGGAAACACCATATATTTT. Translated, it gives CASSQDGFRGQGGNTIYF.

The V and J genes are TRBV27 and TRBJ2-7; 10 positions agree with TRBD1. V shed 5 bases, J shed 3 bases, and the junction held 4 bases outside the gene matches. This CDR3 has 14 amino acids. Per the germline V gene, CDR1 is MNHEY and CDR2 is SMNVEV (reference sequence). CDR3 residues: CASSPGTGVYEQYF. DNA for the CDR3: TGTGCCAGCAGTCCCGGGACAGGGGTCTACGAGCAGTACTTC.

V usage is TRBV10-2 and J usage is TRBJ2-7, with 13 bases that match TRBD2. Trimming took 5 bases from V and 0 from J; bases not matched to a gene: 13. From germline, CDR1 is WSHSY and CDR2 SAAADI. The CDR3 is 19 amino acids. The CDR3 DNA follows: TGCGCCAGCAGTTCTTCCGGACTAGCGGGGGACACTGGCTCCTACGAGCAGTACTTC. Translation gives CASSSSGLAGDTGSYEQYF.

The rearrangement uses TRBV6-7 and TRBJ1-1; tentatively, D is TRBD1 (6 bases). TRBV6-7 is an ORF; its function is uncertain. The length of the CDR3 is 16 residues. V was trimmed by 0 bases and J by 6 bases, leaving 17 bases between them. DNA for the CDR3: TGTGCCAGCAGTTACTCGAGGCCAGGGGAGGAACCTGAAGCTTTCTTT. As protein: CASSYSRPGEEPEAFF.

V usage is TRBV5-1 and J usage is TRBJ2-6; 7 bases match TRBD1. The CDR3 extends over 15 amino acids. The ends lost 4 bases at V and 4 bases at J; junction bases unmatched: 5. From germline, CDR1 is SGHRS and CDR2 YFSETQ. The CDR3 DNA reads as TGCGCCAGCAGCCGAGACAGGGCCGGGGCCAACGTCCTGACTTTC. Its protein is CASSRDRAGANVLTF.

The chain carries TRBV7-6 and TRBJ2-7, with a weak D call TRBD1 (6 bases). The germline V gene encodes CDR1 SGHVS and CDR2 FNYEAQ. V gave up 1 base and J gave up 4 bases, with 14 bases separating them. The CDR3 totals 15 residues. Written as DNA, the CDR3 is TGTGCCAGCAGCTTAGGGGTTGGCACAGGGTACGAGCAGTACTTC. Protein: CASSLGVGTGYEQYF.

A single count supports this clone. The rearrangement uses TRBV6-1 and TRBJ2-3, with D possibly TRBD1 on 6 matching bases. This CDR3 region has 13 residues. V was shortened by 8 bases and J by 2 bases, with 11 bases between the two germline ends. From germline, CDR1 is MNHNS and CDR2 SASEGT. This chain's CDR3 is CASRGQITDTQYF. The CDR3 nucleotides are TGTGCCAGCCGGGGACAAATCACAGATACGCAGTATTTT.

The chain links TRBV7-9 to TRBJ1-5; unclear D gene. Germline loops: CDR1 SEHNR, CDR2 FQNEAQ (reference sequence). The CDR3 has 13 residues. Trimming took off 3 bases at V and 4 bases at J, with 7 bases between the two ends. CDR3 in amino acids: CASSFGFNQPQHF. The CDR3 DNA reads TGTGCCAGCAGCTTCGGCTTTAATCAGCCCCAGCATTTT.

The chain combines TRBV19 with TRBJ1-6; TRBD1 is a possible D gene (5 bases). The CDR3 consists of 15 residues. V shed 3 bases and J shed 7 bases, with 13 bases lying between them. Per germline, CDR1 LNHDA and CDR2 SQIVND (reference sequence). CDR3 sequence (DNA): TGTGCCAGTAGTATCGGCGGACGGACAAATTCACCCCTCCACTTT. Amino acid sequence: CASSIGGRTNSPLHF.

This rearrangement joins TRBV7-9 to TRBJ2-5; TRBD2 might be the D (7 bases). Germline CDR1 is SEHNR and CDR2 is FQNEAQ (reference sequence). The CDR3 totals 16 residues. Deletions cut 4 bases from V and 5 bases from J, with 20 bases between. For the CDR3, the DNA is TGTGCCAGCAGCTCCCGGGGAGGGGGGCCCCGGGAGACCCAGTACTTC. Its protein product is CASSSRGGGPRETQYF.